A single sample gave rise to the 8 T cell receptor beta chains below, sequenced in a study of CD8+ T cells in alopecia areata. cDNA serving as the sequencing template came from extracted, reverse transcribed RNA. Profiling relied on immunoSEQ multiplex PCR, and the TCRdb table lists in-frame clones only, not all of them. The profile shows about 270,000 clones, over 45% of them singletons. As for treatment: oral pan-JAK inhibitor, 5-10 mg twice daily. Material: CD4+ T cells sorted from blood, obtained at week 52, from a patient treated with tofacitinib. Receptor source: a human donor with alopecia areata.

The V and J genes are TRBV7-6 and TRBJ2-3, with TRBD2 matching over 15 bases. This CDR3 has 18 amino acids. Germline loops: CDR1 SGHVS, CDR2 FNYEAQ. Unmatched junction bases numbered 7, after V lost 5 bases and J lost 1 base. The CDR3 sequence: CASSPGTSGGPRTDTQYF. The CDR3 nucleotides are TGTGCCAGCAGCCCAGGGACTAGCGGGGGGCCTCGCACAGATACGCAGTATTTT.

The gene calls are TRBV14 and TRBJ2-7; no firm D call. This CDR3 has 13 residues. CDR1 is SGHDN, CDR2 FVKESK, per germline. Trimming removed 1 base from V and 4 bases from J, with 8 bases in between. CDR3: CASSQVAAYEQYF. In DNA, the CDR3 is TGTGCCAGCAGCCAAGTCGCAGCTTACGAGCAGTACTTC.

This clone was observed a handful of times. The rearrangement links TRBV30 to TRBJ2-1; D is perhaps TRBD2 (5 bases). Germline V gives CDR1 GTSNPN, CDR2 SVGIG (reference sequence). The germline V and J ends were trimmed by 2 bases and 3 bases, with 11 bases remaining between them. The length of the CDR3 is 14 residues. The CDR3 bases are TGTGCCTGGAGTCGTGAGGGCAGCTACAATGAGCAGTTCTTC. Residues: CAWSREGSYNEQFF.

The chain employs TRBV6-6 and TRBJ1-6; D call uncertain. The CDR3 has 16 amino acids. Trimming left V 1 base short and J 5 bases short, with 12 bases between. Per the germline V gene, CDR1 is MNHNY and CDR2 is SVGAGI (reference sequence). This chain's CDR3 is CASSYFGQLNNSPLHF. The CDR3, as DNA: TGTGCCAGCAGTTACTTTGGGCAGCTAAATAATTCACCCCTCCACTTT.

The chain carries TRBV7-2 and TRBJ1-2; TRBD1 matches at 7 bases. CDR3 length equals 15 residues. V shed 2 bases and J 2 bases; nucleotides not matched to a gene: 5. CDR1 and CDR2 from the germline V gene are SGHTA and FQGNSA. The CDR3 loop reads CASSLTTGKNYGYTF. The CDR3 coding sequence is TGTGCCAGCAGCTTAACGACAGGGAAAAACTATGGCTACACCTTC.

This chain links TRBV6-5 with TRBJ1-2; 9 bases are a match to TRBD1. The CDR3 loop spans 16 amino acids. Germline V gene sequence: CDR1 MNHEY, CDR2 SVGAGI. The V gene end was trimmed by 2 bases and the J gene end by 2 bases; junction bases not matched to a gene: 6. CDR3 bases: TGTGCCAGCAGTTACCCACTAGGACAGGGGAACTATGGCTACACCTTC. It translates to CASSYPLGQGNYGYTF.

The rearrangement joins TRBV5-1 to TRBJ2-7; D is unclear. The V end was cut by 2 bases, the J end by 2 bases, with 11 bases between. The CDR3 is made up of 14 amino acids. Germline V lookup: CDR1 SGHRS, CDR2 YFSETQ. CDR3 sequence reads: CASSLAGFTYEQYF. CDR3 nucleotides: TGCGCCAGCAGCTTAGCAGGTTTTACCTACGAGCAGTACTTC.

The chain recombines TRBV13 with TRBJ1-4; no definite D call. Trimming cost V 5 bases and J 8 bases, with 24 bases left between them. This CDR3 spans 17 amino acids. Germline loops: CDR1 PRHDT, CDR2 FYEKMQ (reference sequence). Here the CDR3 reads CASSATLGEPSPEKLFF. CDR3 nucleotides: TGTGCCAGCAGCGCGACTCTTGGGGAACCATCGCCGGAAAAACTGTTTTTT.